Listed below are T cell receptor beta chains from one sample, sequenced in a study of blood T cell repertoires in COVID-19. Assay used: immunoSEQ multiplex PCR; TCRdb lists only in-frame clones, some missing. There are around 400,000 clones in the sample; roughly 86% occur only once, and about 2.3% lies in the top ten. Specimen: peripheral blood. The receptors come from a woman aged 55-69 years with COVID-19, enrolled during active disease. Both conserved end residues are trimmed from each CDR3. Each record gives: CDR3 protein, D gene, J gene, V gene. The D gene is left open where the match is weak.

cdr3_aa: ASSHTDSTDTQY; d_call: NA; j_call: TRBJ2-3; v_call: TRBV5-1
cdr3_aa: AWSDAVSGATDTQY; d_call: TRBD2; j_call: TRBJ2-3; v_call: TRBV30
cdr3_aa: ASSPPGTYNSPLH; d_call: NA; j_call: TRBJ1-6; v_call: TRBV6-5
cdr3_aa: ASSSLTGQGSEQY; d_call: TRBD1; j_call: TRBJ2-7; v_call: TRBV5-1
cdr3_aa: ASSLLASGTGELF; d_call: TRBD2; j_call: TRBJ2-2; v_call: TRBV5-1
cdr3_aa: ATSSGAGDTQY; d_call: NA; j_call: TRBJ2-3; v_call: TRBV24-1
cdr3_aa: ASSLAGSNQPQH; d_call: NA; j_call: TRBJ1-5; v_call: TRBV5-5
cdr3_aa: ASSHTGTAYNSPLH; d_call: TRBD1; j_call: TRBJ1-6; v_call: TRBV18
cdr3_aa: ASSFTPAGAGGDGYT; d_call: TRBD1; j_call: TRBJ1-2; v_call: TRBV5-1
cdr3_aa: ASSSLTGARSTDTQY; d_call: TRBD1; j_call: TRBJ2-3; v_call: TRBV3-1/TRBV3-2
cdr3_aa: ASSLYPDYGYT; d_call: NA; j_call: TRBJ1-2; v_call: TRBV7-9
cdr3_aa: ASSADRAGGSYNEQF; d_call: NA; j_call: TRBJ2-1; v_call: TRBV4-1
cdr3_aa: ASSESWAGGAGYT; d_call: TRBD1; j_call: TRBJ1-2; v_call: TRBV2
cdr3_aa: ASSWRGYYQPQH; d_call: NA; j_call: TRBJ1-5; v_call: TRBV27
cdr3_aa: ASSQELGLAGEADTQY; d_call: TRBD2; j_call: TRBJ2-3; v_call: TRBV4-1
cdr3_aa: ASSIWTGGNQPQH; d_call: TRBD1; j_call: TRBJ1-5; v_call: TRBV4-1
cdr3_aa: ASSPNLLGTNEKLF; d_call: NA; j_call: TRBJ1-4; v_call: TRBV18
cdr3_aa: ASSLGPAGPGELF; d_call: NA; j_call: TRBJ2-2; v_call: TRBV5-1
cdr3_aa: ASSQPRGDYGYT; d_call: NA; j_call: TRBJ1-2; v_call: TRBV3-1/TRBV3-2
cdr3_aa: ASSSGGHTEAF; d_call: NA; j_call: TRBJ1-1; v_call: TRBV5-4
cdr3_aa: ASSFPAGGPYEQF; d_call: TRBD2; j_call: TRBJ2-1; v_call: TRBV13
cdr3_aa: ASSLDLNEQF; d_call: NA; j_call: TRBJ2-1; v_call: TRBV11-3
cdr3_aa: ASSLAGQHTEAF; d_call: NA; j_call: TRBJ1-1; v_call: TRBV11-2
cdr3_aa: ASSYSGRAYNEQF; d_call: NA; j_call: TRBJ2-1; v_call: TRBV7-2
cdr3_aa: ASSLRGRGRSEQY; d_call: TRBD1; j_call: TRBJ2-7; v_call: TRBV7-9
cdr3_aa: ASSLVLYSPLH; d_call: NA; j_call: TRBJ1-6; v_call: TRBV5-1
cdr3_aa: ASSPASASSYNEQF; d_call: NA; j_call: TRBJ2-1; v_call: TRBV28
cdr3_aa: AWSVRRGGGYT; d_call: NA; j_call: TRBJ1-2; v_call: TRBV30
cdr3_aa: ASSTSTGQGFLAKNIQY; d_call: TRBD1; j_call: TRBJ2-4; v_call: TRBV19
cdr3_aa: ASSLGDFYEQY; d_call: NA; j_call: TRBJ2-7; v_call: TRBV12-3/TRBV12-4
cdr3_aa: ASSLEGQGSRQAF; d_call: NA; j_call: TRBJ1-1; v_call: TRBV7-9